Presented here are 18 T cell receptor beta chains from one specimen sequenced in a study of early T cells in non-severe SARS-CoV-2 infection. TCRdb re-analysed the 5' RACE reads in MiXCR, keeping a single row per CDR3 protein. The data hold tens of thousands of distinct CDR3 sequences, with around 6% observed a single time. Sequencing input: whole blood. All receptors come from an adult who was a healthcare worker with PCR-confirmed SARS-CoV-2 infection or an uninfected control (not recorded which).

This clonotype was seen repeatedly, ten times or more. The chain has TRBV2 and TRBJ1-1; TRBD1 might be the D (6 bases). CDR3 size: 16 residues. Per germline, CDR1 SNHLY and CDR2 FYNNEI. The V gene lost 4 bases and the J gene lost 1 base, with 16 bases spanning the gap. CDR3 DNA: TGTGCCAGCAGTGGAAACCGGGACAACGGGAACACTGAAGCTTTCTTT. Protein product: CASSGNRDNGNTEAFF. The full variable domain, rest sourced from reference TRBV2 and TRBJ1-1, is EPEVTQTPSHQVTQMGQEVILRCVPISNHLYFYWYRQILGQKVEFLVSFYNNEISEKSEIFDDQFSVERPDGSNFTLKIRSTKLEDSAMYFCASSGNRDNGNTEAFFGQGTRLTVV.

CDR3 amino acids: CASNSGGPRETQYF. The DNA for the CDR3 is TGTGCCAGCAACTCCGGGGGGCCGAGAGAGACCCAGTACTTC. V is TRBV11-2 and J is TRBJ2-5, with D perhaps TRBD2 (7 bases). Germline-derived CDR1 and CDR2 are SGHAT and FQNNGV. V lost 7 bases and J 4 bases, leaving 16 bases between the germline ends. This CDR3 is 14 amino acids long.

This clonotype was seen repeatedly, ten times or more. This rearrangement joins TRBV19 to TRBJ2-3; TRBD2 agrees at 11 bases. Germline V lookup: CDR1 LNHDA, CDR2 SQIVND (reference sequence). Trimming at V came to 6 bases and at J to 4 bases, leaving 6 bases not matched to a gene. The length of the CDR3 is 15 residues. CDR3 coding DNA: TGTGCCAGTAGGGGAAAACTAGCGGGGGCAGATACGCAGTATTTT. Translation gives CASRGKLAGADTQYF.

This clonotype was recorded many times. This sequence joins TRBV4-3 and TRBJ1-6; D not resolved. From germline, CDR1 is LGHNA and CDR2 YSLEER. The CDR3 runs to 14 residues. The V end was cut by 4 bases, the J end by 7 bases, with 11 bases between. The CDR3 sequence is CASSPSRGNSPLHF. In DNA, the CDR3 is TGCGCCAGCAGCCCAAGCCGAGGGAATTCACCCCTCCACTTT.

This clonotype was counted only a few times. The chain has TRBV11-2 and TRBJ1-3; a possible D gene is TRBD1 (6 bases). V was clipped by 3 bases and J by 0 bases, with 12 bases between them. Germline-derived CDR1 and CDR2 are SGHAT and FQNNGV. The CDR3 has 16 amino acids. The CDR3 is CASSFGQMSSGNTIYF. The CDR3 DNA follows: TGTGCCAGCAGCTTCGGACAGATGAGCTCTGGAAACACCATATATTTT. The variable domain in full, with the rest retrieved from reference TRBV11-2 and TRBJ1-3, is EAGVAQSPRYKIIEKRQSVAFWCNPISGHATLYWYQQILGQGPKLLIQFQNNGVVDDSQLPKDRFSAERLKGVDSTLKIQPAKLEDSAVYLCASSFGQMSSGNTIYFGEGSWLTVV.

The rearrangement uses TRBV6-2 or TRBV6-3 and TRBJ1-1; 7 bases are shared with TRBD1. The germline V gene has CDR1 MNHEY and CDR2 SVGEGT. The CDR3 length is 16 residues. V gave up 0 bases and J gave up 0 bases; unmatched junction bases: 4. The CDR3 loop reads CASSYSPDRMNTEAFF. The CDR3, as DNA: TGTGCCAGCAGTTACTCCCCGGACAGGATGAACACTGAAGCTTTCTTT.

This clonotype was detected only a few times. The V gene is TRBV20-1, the J gene TRBJ2-1; TRBD1 matches at 11 bases. This CDR3 region has 14 residues. Germline CDR1 reads DFQATT; CDR2 reads SNEGSKA (reference sequence). V lost 2 bases, J lost 6 bases, and 3 bases stayed unmatched. As DNA, the CDR3 is TGCAGTGCTAGACGGACAGGGGGCATCAATGAGCAGTTCTTC. It is translated as CSARRTGGINEQFF.

This clonotype appeared many times. The chain uses TRBV6-6 and TRBJ1-4; D ambiguous. The CDR3 contains 12 residues. Between the trimmed V and J ends, which lost 2 bases and 7 bases, there was a span of 5 bases. Germline V gene lookup returns CDR1 MNHNY and CDR2 SVGAGI (reference sequence). CDR3 DNA: TGTGCCAGCAGTTACCCTGGTGAAAAACTGTTTTTT. Residues: CASSYPGEKLFF.

The chain recombines TRBV2 with TRBJ1-3; no clear D gene. Trimming shortened V by 6 bases and J by 0 bases, and 12 bases separated the two germline ends. The CDR3 runs to 15 residues. Germline assignment: CDR1 SNHLY and CDR2 FYNNEI. In DNA, the CDR3 is TGTGCCAGCAGGTCCTCCCTCTACTCTGGAAACACCATATATTTT. Encoded protein: CASRSSLYSGNTIYF.

In its sample, this clonotype was seen many times. The J gene is TRBJ1-4, the V gene TRBV7-9; the D is unclear. V was cut by 4 bases and J by 5 bases, with 8 bases left in between. This CDR3 contains 13 residues. Germline CDR1 and CDR2: SEHNR and FQNEAQ (reference sequence). CDR3 DNA: TGTGCCAGCAGCTCGGTGGGGAATGAAAAACTGTTTTTT. Its protein is CASSSVGNEKLFF.

This clonotype was recorded at least ten times. The rearrangement links TRBV20-1 to TRBJ2-7; a possible D gene is TRBD2 (6 bases). The CDR3 totals 14 residues. Trimming pared 2 bases from V and 4 bases from J, leaving 15 bases between. Germline loops: CDR1 DFQATT, CDR2 SNEGSKA (reference sequence). This CDR3 reads CSARINGGAYEQYF. The CDR3 DNA follows: TGCAGTGCTAGAATAAACGGGGGTGCGTACGAGCAGTACTTC.

This clonotype was observed at least ten times. As DNA, the CDR3 is TGCAGCGTTGAATTGCAGGGAAGCAATCAGCCCCAGCATTTT. This gives the protein CSVELQGSNQPQHF. V and J are TRBV29-1 and TRBJ1-5; D is perhaps TRBD1 (5 bases). The V end lost 2 bases, the J end lost 1 base, and 9 bases lay between the germline ends. The CDR3 has 14 amino acids. The germline gives CDR1 SQVTM, CDR2 ANQGSEA.

This chain links TRBV27 with TRBJ2-3; unclear D gene. CDR3 length: 15 amino acids. Trimming took 1 base from V and 2 from J, leaving 10 bases between them. Germline CDR1 and CDR2: MNHEY and SMNVEV (reference sequence). The CDR3 reads CASSLLSGSTDTQYF. The DNA for the CDR3 is TGTGCCAGCAGTTTATTATCCGGGTCCACAGATACGCAGTATTTT.

This clonotype was recorded at least ten times. This chain connects TRBV6-2 or TRBV6-3 to TRBJ1-1, with a weak D call TRBD1 (6 bases). V was clipped by 7 bases and J by 0 bases, with 15 bases between them. The CDR3 spans 15 residues. CDR1 and CDR2 (germline): MNHEY, SVGEGT. CDR3 residues: CASMADRAMNTEAFF. The CDR3, as DNA: TGTGCCAGCATGGCGGACAGAGCTATGAACACTGAAGCTTTCTTT.

This clonotype was counted many times. V is TRBV29-1 and J is TRBJ1-5; the D is unclear. This CDR3 comprises 12 residues. Trimming removed 2 bases from V and 4 bases from J, with 6 bases in between. Germline V gene data show CDR1 as SQVTM and CDR2 as ANQGSEA. The chain's CDR3 is CSVEMGNQPQHF. In DNA, the CDR3 is TGCAGCGTTGAAATGGGAAATCAGCCCCAGCATTTT.

This chain uses TRBV7-9 with TRBJ2-1, with 7 bases aligning to TRBD2. J lost 5 bases, V lost 1 base, and 8 bases had no gene match. The CDR3 contains 16 residues. The germline gives CDR1 SEHNR, CDR2 FQNEAQ (reference sequence). The chain's CDR3 is CASSLGQLAMNNEQFF. CDR3 nucleotides: TGTGCCAGCAGCTTAGGTCAACTAGCGATGAACAATGAGCAGTTCTTC. The full variable domain, with the rest looked up from reference TRBV7-9 and TRBJ2-1, is DTGVSQNPRHKITKRGQNVTFRCDPISEHNRLYWYRQTLGQGPEFLTYFQNEAQLEKSRLLSDRFSAERPKGSFSTLEIQRTEQGDSAMYLCASSLGQLAMNNEQFFGPGTRLTVL.

The V call is TRBV5-4, the J call TRBJ1-1; D uncertain. V lost 2 bases, J lost 5 bases, and 7 bases lay in between. The CDR3 covers 12 residues. Germline lookup yields CDR1 SGHNT and CDR2 YYREEE (reference sequence). The CDR3 bases are TGTGCCAGCAGCTTTAAGGGAACTGAAGCTTTCTTT. Translation: CASSFKGTEAFF.

This clonotype was recorded many times. The gene calls are TRBV28 and TRBJ2-7; D ambiguous. CDR1 MDHEN and CDR2 SYDVKM come from the germline V gene. Deletions cut 3 bases from V and 4 bases from J, with 13 bases between. The CDR3 is made up of 14 amino acids. Written as DNA, the CDR3 is TGTGCCAGCAGTTTGCGTTCAGTGGTATACGAGCAGTACTTC. Protein: CASSLRSVVYEQYF.